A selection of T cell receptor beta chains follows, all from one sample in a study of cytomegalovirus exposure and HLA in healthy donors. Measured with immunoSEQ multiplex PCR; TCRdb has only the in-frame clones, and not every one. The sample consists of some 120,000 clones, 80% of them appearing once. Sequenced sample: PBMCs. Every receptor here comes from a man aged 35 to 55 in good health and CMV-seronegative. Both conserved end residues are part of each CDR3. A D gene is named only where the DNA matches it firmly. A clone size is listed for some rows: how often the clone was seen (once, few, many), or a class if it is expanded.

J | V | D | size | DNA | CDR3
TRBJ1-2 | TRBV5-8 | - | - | TGTGCCAGCAGCTTGCTTTCAGGGTGGAACTATGGCTACACCTTC | CASSLLSGWNYGYTF
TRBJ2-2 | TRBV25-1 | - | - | TGTGCCAGCAGTGAATCACAGAACACCGGGGAGCTGTTTTTT | CASSESQNTGELFF
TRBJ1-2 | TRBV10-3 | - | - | TGTGCCATCAGTGAGTCGGCAGATTATGGCTACACCTTC | CAISESADYGYTF
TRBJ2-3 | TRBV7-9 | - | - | TGTGCCAGCAGCTTAGGGCAAAGCACAGATACGCAGTATTTT | CASSLGQSTDTQYF
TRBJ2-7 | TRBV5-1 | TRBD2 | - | TGCGCCAGCAGCTTGGGGGAGGGACTCAGCTCCTACGAGCAGTACTTC | CASSLGEGLSSYEQYF
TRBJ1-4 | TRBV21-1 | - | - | TGTGCCAGCACCCCACAGGGGACGGATGAAAAACTGTTTTTT | CASTPQGTDEKLFF
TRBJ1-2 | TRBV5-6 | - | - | TGTGCCAGCAGCTTGTGGAGCAGCCCTAACGGCTACACCTTC | CASSLWSSPNGYTF
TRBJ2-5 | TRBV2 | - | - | TGTGCCAGCAATAGGCGCGGGGAGACCCAGTACTTC | CASNRRGETQYF
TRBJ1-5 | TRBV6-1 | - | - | TGTGCCAGCAGTGCGGGTTCCCAGCCCCAGCATTTT | CASSAGSQPQHF
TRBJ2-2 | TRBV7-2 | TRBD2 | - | TGTGCCAGCAGCTCCTTGGTAGCGGGAGTGGCCGGGGAGCTGTTTTTT | CASSSLVAGVAGELFF
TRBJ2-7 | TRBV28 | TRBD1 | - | TGTGCCAGCAGTCCCCCCGGGACAGTCGAGCAGTACTTC | CASSPPGTVEQYF
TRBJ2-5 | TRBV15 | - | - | TGTGCCACCAGCAGAGATCCAGTGGAGACCCAGTACTTC | CATSRDPVETQYF
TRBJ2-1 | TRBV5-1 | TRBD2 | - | TGCGCCAGCAGGGAGGGACTAGTGAAGTTCTTC | CASREGLVKFF
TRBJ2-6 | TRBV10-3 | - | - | TGTGCCATCAAGCAGGATACCGGGGCCAACGTCCTGACTTTC | CAIKQDTGANVLTF
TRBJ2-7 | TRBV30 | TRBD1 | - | TGTGCCCAAGACAGGGGCGGGAACGAGCAGTACTTC | CAQDRGGNEQYF
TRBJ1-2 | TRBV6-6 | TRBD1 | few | TGTGCCAGCAGTTCCACAGGGGGCGCGACAGGCTACACCTTC | CASSSTGGATGYTF
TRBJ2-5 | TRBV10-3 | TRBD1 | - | TGTGCCATCAGCCAAGGACAGGGGGGAGAGACCCAGTACTTC | CAISQGQGGETQYF
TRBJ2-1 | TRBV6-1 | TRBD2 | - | TGTGCCAGCACTAAGGAGGGACTAGCTCACAATGAGCAGTTCTTC | CASTKEGLAHNEQFF
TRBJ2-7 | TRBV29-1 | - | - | TGCAGCGTTGTGCCCCCGGCCCGGGTGTCCGCCACCTACGAGCAGTACTTC | CSVVPPARVSATYEQYF
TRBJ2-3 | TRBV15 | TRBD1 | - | TGTGCCACCAGCAGATGGGGCAGGGGGCGGGGCACAGATACGCAGTATTTT | CATSRWGRGRGTDTQYF
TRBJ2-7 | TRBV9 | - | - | TGTGCCAGCAGCGTAGAAAAACAGGGCGAGCAGTACTTC | CASSVEKQGEQYF
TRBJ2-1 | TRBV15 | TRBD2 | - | TGTGCCACCAGCAGAGAGGCTAGCGGGGCTAATGAGCAGTTCTTC | CATSREASGANEQFF
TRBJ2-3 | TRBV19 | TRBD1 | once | TGTGCCAGTAGTACCACCGGGACAGGGTTAGATACGCAGTATTTT | CASSTTGTGLDTQYF
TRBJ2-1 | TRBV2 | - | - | TGTGCCAGCAGTGGAATCCGGGTTAATGAGCAGTTCTTC | CASSGIRVNEQFF
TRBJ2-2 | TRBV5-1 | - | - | TGCGCCAGCAGGCGGCGGAGGACAGCGAACACCGGGGAGCTGTTTTTT | CASRRRRTANTGELFF
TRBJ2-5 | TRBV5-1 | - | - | TGCGCCAGCAGCACCGGGACTCCTAAAGAGACCCAGTACTTC | CASSTGTPKETQYF
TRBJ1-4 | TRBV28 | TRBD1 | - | TGTGCCAGCAGTACGCCACAGGGGGTTAGAGAAAAACTGTTTTTT | CASSTPQGVREKLFF
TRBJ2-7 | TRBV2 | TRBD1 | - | TGTGCCGGCAGGACAGGGGATCTACGGCAGTACTTC | CAGRTGDLRQYF
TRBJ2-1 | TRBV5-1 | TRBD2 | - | TGCGCCAGCAGCCACCGACTAGCGGCGAACAATGAGCAGTTCTTC | CASSHRLAANNEQFF
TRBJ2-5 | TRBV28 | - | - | TGTGCCAGCAGTTTTGGTTTCGGGTTCCAAGAGACCCAGTACTTC | CASSFGFGFQETQYF
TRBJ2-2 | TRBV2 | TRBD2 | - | TGTGCCAGCAGTGAAGCGGGACTAGCGGGAGGGGAGCTGTTTTTT | CASSEAGLAGGELFF
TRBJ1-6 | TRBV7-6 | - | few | TGTGCCAGCAGCTTTACAGGGAATTCACCCCTCCACTTT | CASSFTGNSPLHF
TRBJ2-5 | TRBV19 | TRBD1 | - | TGTGCCAGTAGCTTAGGGACAGGGCTAGAGACCCAGTACTTC | CASSLGTGLETQYF
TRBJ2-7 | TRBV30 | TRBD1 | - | TGTGCCTGGAGACCGGACAGGGGGAGGGAGCAGTACTTC | CAWRPDRGREQYF
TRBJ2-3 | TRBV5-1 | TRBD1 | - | TGCGCCAGCAGCCTCGGACAGGGGACGCAGTATTTT | CASSLGQGTQYF
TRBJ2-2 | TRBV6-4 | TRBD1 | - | TGTGCCAGCAGTGACCACGGACAGGTCGGGGAGCTGTTTTTT | CASSDHGQVGELFF
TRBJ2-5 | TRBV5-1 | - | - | TGCGCCAGCGGAGCGGCGGGGGCGCGACAAGAGACCCAGTACTTC | CASGAAGARQETQYF
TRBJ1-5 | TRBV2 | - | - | TGTGCCAGCAGTGTAGACAGTGGGAGCAATCAGCCCCAGCATTTT | CASSVDSGSNQPQHF
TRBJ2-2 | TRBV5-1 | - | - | TGCGCCAGCAGCTTGGTGACCGGGGGCGGGGAGCTGTTTTTT | CASSLVTGGGELFF
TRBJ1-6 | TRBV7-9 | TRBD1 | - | TGTGCCAGCAGCTTAAGCCGGGACAGAGGATCACCCCTCCACTTT | CASSLSRDRGSPLHF
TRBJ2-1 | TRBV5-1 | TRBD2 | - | TGCGCCAGCAGCAGGTCCGGGACTAGCGGGGATGAGCAGTTCTTC | CASSRSGTSGDEQFF